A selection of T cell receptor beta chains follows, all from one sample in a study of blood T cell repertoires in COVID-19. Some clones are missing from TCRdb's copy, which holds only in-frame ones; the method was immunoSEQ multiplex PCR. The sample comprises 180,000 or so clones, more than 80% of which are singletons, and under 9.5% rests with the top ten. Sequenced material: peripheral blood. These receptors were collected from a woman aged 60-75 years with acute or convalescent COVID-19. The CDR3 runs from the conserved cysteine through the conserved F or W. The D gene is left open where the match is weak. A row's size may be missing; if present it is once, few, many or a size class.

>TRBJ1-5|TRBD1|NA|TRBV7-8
CASTRDRLPEQPQHF
TGTGCCAGCACCCGGGACAGACTGCCCGAACAGCCCCAGCATTTT
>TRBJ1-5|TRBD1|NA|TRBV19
CASSSRDRYQPQHF
TGTGCCAGTAGTAGCCGGGACAGATATCAGCCCCAGCATTTT
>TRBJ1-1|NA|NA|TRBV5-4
CASSTGQKLNTEAFF
TGTGCCAGCAGCACCGGACAGAAGCTAAACACTGAAGCTTTCTTT
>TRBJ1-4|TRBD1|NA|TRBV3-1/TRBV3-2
CASSRQTGRFEKLFF
TGTGCCAGCAGCCGCCAGACAGGGAGGTTTGAAAAACTGTTTTTT
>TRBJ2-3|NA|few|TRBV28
CASSFGGMVTDTQYF
TGTGCCAGCAGTTTCGGCGGGATGGTCACAGATACGCAGTATTTT
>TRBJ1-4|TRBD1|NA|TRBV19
CASSIAGTGFEEKLFF
TGTGCCAGTAGTATAGCAGGGACAGGGTTTGAAGAAAAACTGTTTTTT
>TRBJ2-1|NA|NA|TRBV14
CASSQRLSRSYNEQFF
TGTGCCAGCAGCCAACGTTTGTCCCGTTCCTACAATGAGCAGTTCTTC
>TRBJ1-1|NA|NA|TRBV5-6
CASSFPQGSTEAFF
TGTGCCAGCAGCTTCCCACAGGGAAGCACTGAAGCTTTCTTT
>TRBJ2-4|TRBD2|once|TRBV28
CASSLSPGRDIQYF
TGTGCCAGCAGTTTATCCCCAGGGAGGGACATTCAGTACTTC
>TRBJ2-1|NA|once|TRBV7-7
CASSPLRVGNEQFF
TGTGCTAGCAGCCCCCTGAGGGTTGGGAATGAGCAGTTCTTC
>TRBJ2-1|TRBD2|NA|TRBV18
CASSPRPVAGEGNEQFF
TGTGCCAGCTCACCTCGTCCAGTAGCGGGAGAAGGCAATGAGCAGTTCTTC
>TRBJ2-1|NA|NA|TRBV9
CASSVARWSRNEQFF
TGTGCCAGCAGCGTAGCTCGGTGGAGTAGGAATGAGCAGTTCTTC
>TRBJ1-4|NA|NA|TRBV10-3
CAISDFLDSKNEKLFF
TGTGCCATCAGTGATTTCCTGGACAGCAAGAATGAAAAACTGTTTTTT
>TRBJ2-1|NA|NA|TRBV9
CASSVSPSSYNEQFF
TGTGCCAGCAGCGTTAGCCCCAGCTCCTACAATGAGCAGTTCTTC
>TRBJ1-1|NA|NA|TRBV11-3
CASSLVRGFSTEAFF
TGTGCCAGCAGCTTAGTCAGGGGATTCAGCACTGAAGCTTTCTTT
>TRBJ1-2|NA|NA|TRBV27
CASSLAGDGYTF
TGTGCCAGCAGTTTAGCCGGGGATGGCTACACCTTC
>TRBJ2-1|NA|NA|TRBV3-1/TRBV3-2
CASSQVISYNEQFF
TGTGCCAGCAGCCAAGTAATCTCCTACAATGAGCAGTTCTTC
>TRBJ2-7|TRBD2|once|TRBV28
CASSRLSGRDEQYF
TGTGCCAGCAGTCGACTAAGCGGGAGGGACGAGCAGTACTTC
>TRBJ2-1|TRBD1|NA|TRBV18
CASSPVTGVSNEQFF
TGTGCCAGCTCACCAGTGACAGGGGTTTCCAATGAGCAGTTCTTC
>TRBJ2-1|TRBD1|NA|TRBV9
CASSVGTGRGFPYNEQFF
TGTGCCAGCAGCGTGGGGACAGGAAGGGGTTTTCCCTACAATGAGCAGTTCTTC
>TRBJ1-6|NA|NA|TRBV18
CASSPQGKVDSPLHF
TGTGCCAGCTCACCGCAGGGGAAGGTGGATTCACCCCTCCACTTT
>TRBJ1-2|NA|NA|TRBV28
CASSRDKSYGYTF
TGTGCCAGCAGCCGGGACAAGTCCTATGGCTACACCTTC